A single sample is the source of the 16 T cell receptor beta chains below, sequenced in a study of blood T cell repertoires in COVID-19. Using immunoSEQ multiplex PCR, the repertoire was profiled, and TCRdb retains in-frame clones only, with some absent. The table shows some 70,000 clones, with 70% to 85% occurring only once. Source material: peripheral blood. The receptors come from a woman between 50 and 59 years old with acute or convalescent COVID-19.

This sequence joins TRBV27 and TRBJ1-5; D possibly corresponds to TRBD1 (5 bases). The CDR3 sequence is 17 residues long. The germline gives CDR1 MNHEY, CDR2 SMNVEV (reference sequence). V dropped 5 bases and J dropped 1 base, with 18 bases sitting between them. CDR3: CASSPRDRGGSNQPQHF. For the CDR3, the DNA is TGTGCCAGCAGTCCTCGCGACCGTGGGGGGAGCAATCAGCCCCAGCATTTT.

The chain joins TRBV5-6 to TRBJ2-5; 10 bases align to TRBD2. The junction had 8 bases not matched to a gene; V was cut back by 4 bases and J by 5 bases. The CDR3 runs 15 residues. Germline CDR1 and CDR2: SGHDT and YYEEEE. The CDR3 sequence is CASSISGGASETQYF. In DNA form, the CDR3 reads TGTGCCAGCAGCATAAGCGGGGGGGCCTCGGAGACCCAGTACTTC.

The rearrangement joins TRBV9 to TRBJ2-5, with 9 bases aligning to TRBD2. CDR3 length: 16 amino acids. The germline V gene encodes CDR1 SGDLS and CDR2 YYNGEE. V lost 4 bases and J lost 4; bases outside the gene matches: 11. The CDR3: CASSQGLALLGETQYF. The CDR3 coding sequence is TGTGCCAGCAGCCAAGGACTAGCGCTTCTGGGAGAGACCCAGTACTTC.

The CDR3 DNA is TGTGCCAGTAGACCTCTAACAGGGGACCTCAACCAGCAGTACTTC. This encodes CASRPLTGDLNQQYF. The genes are TRBV2 and TRBJ2-7, with 7 bases that match TRBD1. Trimming cost V 9 bases and J 8 bases; bases outside gene matches: 19. The germline V gene encodes CDR1 SNHLY and CDR2 FYNNEI. The CDR3 sequence is 15 residues long.

The rearrangement uses TRBV28 and TRBJ1-4; no clear D. The CDR3 has 16 amino acids. The germline CDR1 and CDR2 sequences are MDHEN and SYDVKM. Deletions cut 2 bases from V and 3 bases from J, with 13 bases between. The CDR3 coding sequence is TGTGCCAGCAGTTTAGGCTACAGTGTCTCTAATGAAAAACTGTTTTTT. Translating it yields CASSLGYSVSNEKLFF.

The V and J genes are TRBV4-3 and TRBJ2-2; tentative D call: TRBD2 (6 bases). Between the trimmed V and J ends, which lost 3 bases and 5 bases, there was a span of 19 bases. Germline V CDR1 and CDR2: LGHNA, YSLEER. The CDR3 totals 17 residues. The DNA of the CDR3 is TGCGCCAGCAGCCAGGGCGTCACGGGAGTAATTACCGGGGAGCTGTTTTTT. Amino acids: CASSQGVTGVITGELFF.

As to this clone: The sample has other DNA sequences that encode this CDR3 too. The V and J genes are TRBV7-2 and TRBJ2-1, with a tentative D call TRBD2 (6 bases). V shed 1 base and J shed 8 bases, with 12 bases lying between them. CDR3 length: 14 amino acids. Germline-derived CDR1 and CDR2 are SGHTA and FQGNSA. As DNA, the CDR3 is TGTGCCAGCAGCTTAGACGGGAGTCTGGATGAGCAGTTCTTC. This encodes CASSLDGSLDEQFF.

The gene calls are TRBV19 and TRBJ1-1; possibly TRBD1 for D (5 bases). Trimming stripped 3 bases from V and 5 bases from J, with 25 bases between. Per germline, CDR1 LNHDA and CDR2 SQIVND (reference sequence). This CDR3 has 18 amino acids. The chain's CDR3 is CASSMPTAGKFGDTEAFF. The CDR3 coding sequence is TGTGCCAGTAGTATGCCTACGGCAGGGAAATTCGGTGATACTGAAGCTTTCTTT.

V and J are TRBV7-8 and TRBJ1-2; D not certain. The germline V gene encodes CDR1 SGHVS and CDR2 FQNEAQ. The CDR3 extends over 14 amino acids. The V end lost 5 bases, the J end lost 3 bases, and 13 bases lay between the germline ends. The CDR3 loop is CASSPAGSHYGYTF. CDR3 bases: TGTGCCAGCAGCCCTGCCGGGAGCCACTATGGCTACACCTTC.

The gene calls are TRBV6-2 or TRBV6-3 and TRBJ2-3, with 10 bases matching TRBD2. The CDR3 runs 17 residues. The germline CDR1 and CDR2 sequences are MNHEY and SVGEGT. V lost 0 bases and J lost 5; bases outside the gene matches: 8. The CDR3 reads CASSYSAAGGPIDTQYF. CDR3 coding DNA: TGTGCCAGCAGTTACTCGGCAGCGGGAGGGCCTATAGATACGCAGTATTTT.

V is TRBV5-4 and J is TRBJ2-3; no definite D call. The V gene lost 1 base and the J gene lost 0 bases, with 9 bases spanning the gap. The germline CDR1 and CDR2 sequences are SGHNT and YYREEE (reference sequence). There are 15 residues in the CDR3. The CDR3 sequence: CASSLLAASTDTQYF. As DNA, the CDR3 is TGTGCCAGCAGCTTGCTTGCGGCTAGCACAGATACGCAGTATTTT.

The chain links TRBV2 to TRBJ2-5; possible D gene TRBD2, 6 bases. CDR1 and CDR2 (germline): SNHLY, FYNNEI. The V end lost 5 bases, the J end lost 2 bases, and 9 bases lay between the germline ends. The CDR3 runs to 13 residues. The CDR3 sequence is CASSLATQETQYF. CDR3 DNA: TGTGCCAGCAGTCTAGCGACACAAGAGACCCAGTACTTC.

The gene calls are TRBV5-6 and TRBJ1-4; 8 nucleotides line up with TRBD1. This CDR3 is 14 amino acids long. Germline-derived CDR1 and CDR2 are SGHDT and YYEEEE. Losses at the gene ends were 1 base for V and 7 bases for J; bases not matched to a gene: 3. This CDR3 is CASSLNRGGEKLFF. CDR3 bases: TGTGCCAGCAGCTTGAACAGGGGGGGTGAAAAACTGTTTTTT.

This chain connects TRBV6-2 or TRBV6-3 to TRBJ1-2, with D possibly being TRBD1 (6 bases). Germline loops: CDR1 MNHEY, CDR2 SVGEGT. The CDR3 is 16 residues long. Trimming removed 6 bases at V and 0 bases at J, with 17 bases between. In DNA, the CDR3 is TGTGCCAGCAGCCCCAGGGGTCCGCTCTCTAACTATGGCTACACCTTC. Encoded protein: CASSPRGPLSNYGYTF.

This clone was found many times. The chain employs TRBV6-6 and TRBJ2-7, with 9 bases fitting TRBD2. CDR1 and CDR2 (germline): MNHNY, SVGAGI (reference sequence). V lost 2 bases to trimming and J lost 7 bases; unmatched junction nucleotides: 9. The CDR3 extends over 15 amino acids. The CDR3: CASSYPPASGNEQYF. The CDR3 bases are TGTGCCAGCAGTTACCCGCCGGCTAGCGGGAATGAGCAGTACTTC.

This chain uses TRBV7-2 with TRBJ1-1; D gene unclear. The germline V and J ends were trimmed by 4 bases and 2 bases, with 11 bases remaining between them. CDR3 length: 14 residues. Germline-derived CDR1 and CDR2 are SGHTA and FQGNSA. The CDR3 region is CASSSQLVNTEAFF. DNA of the CDR3: TGTGCCAGCAGCTCCCAGCTAGTTAACACTGAAGCTTTCTTT.